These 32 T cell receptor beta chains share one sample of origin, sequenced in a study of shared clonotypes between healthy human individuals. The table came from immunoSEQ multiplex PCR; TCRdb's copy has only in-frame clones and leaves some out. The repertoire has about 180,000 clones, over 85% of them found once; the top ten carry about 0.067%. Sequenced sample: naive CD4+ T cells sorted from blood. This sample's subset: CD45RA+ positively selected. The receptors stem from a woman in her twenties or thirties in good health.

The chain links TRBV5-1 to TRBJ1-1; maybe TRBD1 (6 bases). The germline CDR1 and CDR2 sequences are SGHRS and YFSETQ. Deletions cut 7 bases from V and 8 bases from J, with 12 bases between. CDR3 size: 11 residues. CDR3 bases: TGCGCCAGCCGACAGGCCGAGGAAGCTTTCTTT. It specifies CASRQAEEAFF. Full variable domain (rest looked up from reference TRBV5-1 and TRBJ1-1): KAGVTQTPRYLIKTRGQQVTLSCSPISGHRSVSWYQQTPGQGLQFLFEYFSETQRNKGNFPGRFSGRQFSNSRSEMNVSTLELGDSALYLCASRQAEEAFFGQGTRLTVV.

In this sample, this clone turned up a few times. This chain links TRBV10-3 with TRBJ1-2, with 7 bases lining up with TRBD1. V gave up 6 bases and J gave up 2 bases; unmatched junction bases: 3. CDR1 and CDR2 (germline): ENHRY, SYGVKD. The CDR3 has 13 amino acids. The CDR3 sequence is CAIRDRVNYGYTF. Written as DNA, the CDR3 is TGTGCCATCAGAGACAGGGTGAACTATGGCTACACCTTC.

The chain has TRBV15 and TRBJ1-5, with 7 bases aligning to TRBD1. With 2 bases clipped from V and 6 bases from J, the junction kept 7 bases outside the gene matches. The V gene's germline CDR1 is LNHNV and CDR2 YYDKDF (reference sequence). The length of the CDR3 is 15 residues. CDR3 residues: CATSRTDRVTQPQHF. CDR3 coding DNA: TGTGCCACCAGCAGAACCGACAGGGTGACTCAGCCCCAGCATTTT. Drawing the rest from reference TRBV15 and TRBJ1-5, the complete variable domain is DAMVIQNPRYQVTQFGKPVTLSCSQTLNHNVMYWYQQKSSQAPKLLFHYYDKDFNNEADTPDNFQSRRPNTSFCFLDIRSPGLGDTAMYLCATSRTDRVTQPQHFGDGTRLSIL.

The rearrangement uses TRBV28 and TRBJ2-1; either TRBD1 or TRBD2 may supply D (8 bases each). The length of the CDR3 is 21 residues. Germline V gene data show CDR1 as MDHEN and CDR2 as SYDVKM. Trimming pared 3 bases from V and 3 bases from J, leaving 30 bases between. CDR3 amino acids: CASSFTRGQGLSGGNYNEQFF. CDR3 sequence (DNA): TGTGCCAGCAGTTTCACTCGTGGACAGGGATTGTCGGGAGGGAACTACAATGAGCAGTTCTTC.

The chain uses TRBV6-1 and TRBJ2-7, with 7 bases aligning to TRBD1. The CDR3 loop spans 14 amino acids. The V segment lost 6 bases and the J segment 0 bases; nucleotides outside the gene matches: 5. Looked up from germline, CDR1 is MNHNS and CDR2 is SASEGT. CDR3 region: CASRKDRNSYEQYF. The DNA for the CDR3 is TGTGCCAGCAGAAAGGACAGGAACTCCTACGAGCAGTACTTC.

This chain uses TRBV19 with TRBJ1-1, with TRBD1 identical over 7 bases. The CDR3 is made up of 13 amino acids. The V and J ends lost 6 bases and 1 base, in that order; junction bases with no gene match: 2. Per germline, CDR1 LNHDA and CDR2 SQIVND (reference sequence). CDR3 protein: CASSRTGNTEAFF. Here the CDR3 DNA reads TGTGCCAGTAGCAGGACAGGGAACACTGAAGCTTTCTTT.

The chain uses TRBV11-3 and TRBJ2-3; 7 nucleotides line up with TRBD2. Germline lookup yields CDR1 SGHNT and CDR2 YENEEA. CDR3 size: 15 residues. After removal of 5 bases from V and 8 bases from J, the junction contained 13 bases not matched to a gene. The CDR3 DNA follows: TGTGCCAGCAGCAGCCGTCGGGGAGCGGGGAGTACGCAGTATTTT. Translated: CASSSRRGAGSTQYF.

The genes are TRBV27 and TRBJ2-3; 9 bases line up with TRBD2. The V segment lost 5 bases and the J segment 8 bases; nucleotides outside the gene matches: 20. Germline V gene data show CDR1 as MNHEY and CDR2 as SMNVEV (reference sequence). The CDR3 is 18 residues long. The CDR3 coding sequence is TGTGCCAGCAGTCCATCACCGCCCTGGCTAGCGGGGATGGGTACGCAGTATTTT. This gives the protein CASSPSPPWLAGMGTQYF.

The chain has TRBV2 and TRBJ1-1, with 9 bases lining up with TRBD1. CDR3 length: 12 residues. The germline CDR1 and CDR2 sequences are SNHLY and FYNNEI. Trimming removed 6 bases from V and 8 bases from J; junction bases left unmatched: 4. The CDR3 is CASRRTGAEAFF. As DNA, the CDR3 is TGTGCCAGCAGACGGACAGGGGCGGAAGCTTTCTTT. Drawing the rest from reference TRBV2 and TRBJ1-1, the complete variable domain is EPEVTQTPSHQVTQMGQEVILRCVPISNHLYFYWYRQILGQKVEFLVSFYNNEISEKSEIFDDQFSVERPDGSNFTLKIRSTKLEDSAMYFCASRRTGAEAFFGQGTRLTVV.

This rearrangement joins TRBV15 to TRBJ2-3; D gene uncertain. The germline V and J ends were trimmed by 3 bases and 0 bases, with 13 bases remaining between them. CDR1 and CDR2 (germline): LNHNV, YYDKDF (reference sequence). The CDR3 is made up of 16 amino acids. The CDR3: CATSRAFAGSTDTQYF. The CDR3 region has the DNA TGTGCCACCAGCAGGGCCTTCGCAGGAAGCACAGATACGCAGTATTTT. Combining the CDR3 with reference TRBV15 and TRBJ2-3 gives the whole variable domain DAMVIQNPRYQVTQFGKPVTLSCSQTLNHNVMYWYQQKSSQAPKLLFHYYDKDFNNEADTPDNFQSRRPNTSFCFLDIRSPGLGDTAMYLCATSRAFAGSTDTQYFGPGTRLTVL.

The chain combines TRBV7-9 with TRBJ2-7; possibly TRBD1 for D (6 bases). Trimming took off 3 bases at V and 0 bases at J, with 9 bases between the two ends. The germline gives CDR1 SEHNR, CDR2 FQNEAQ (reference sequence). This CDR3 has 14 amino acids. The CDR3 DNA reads TGTGCCAGCAGCTTCAGGGGTACCTCCTACGAGCAGTACTTC. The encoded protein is CASSFRGTSYEQYF.

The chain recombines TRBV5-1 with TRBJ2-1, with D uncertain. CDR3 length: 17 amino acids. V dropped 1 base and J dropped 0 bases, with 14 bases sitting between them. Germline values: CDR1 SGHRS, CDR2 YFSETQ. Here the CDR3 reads CASSLPPGRLSYNEQFF. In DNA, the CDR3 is TGCGCCAGCAGCTTGCCTCCCGGCCGGCTCTCCTACAATGAGCAGTTCTTC.

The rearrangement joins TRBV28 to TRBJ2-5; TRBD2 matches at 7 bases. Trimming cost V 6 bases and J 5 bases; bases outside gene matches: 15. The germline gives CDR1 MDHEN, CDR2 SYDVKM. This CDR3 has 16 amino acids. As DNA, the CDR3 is TGTGCCAGCAGCTTTCCGGGACTACAGTACCGGGAGACCCAGTACTTC. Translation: CASSFPGLQYRETQYF.

CDR3 coding DNA: TGTGCCAGCAGCTTGGATCCCCGGGCGGATTCACCCCTCCACTTT. Translating it yields CASSLDPRADSPLHF. The gene calls are TRBV5-4 and TRBJ1-6; D uncertain. V was pared by 0 bases and J by 8 bases, with 12 bases between. The CDR3 consists of 15 residues. Germline CDR1 reads SGHNT; CDR2 reads YYREEE (reference sequence).

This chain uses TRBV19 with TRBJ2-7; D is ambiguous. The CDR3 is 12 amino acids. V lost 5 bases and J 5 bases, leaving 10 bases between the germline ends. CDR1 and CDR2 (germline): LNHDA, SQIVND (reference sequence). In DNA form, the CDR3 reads TGTGCCAGTAGTTCGCGGTTGGACGAGCAGTACTTC. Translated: CASSSRLDEQYF.

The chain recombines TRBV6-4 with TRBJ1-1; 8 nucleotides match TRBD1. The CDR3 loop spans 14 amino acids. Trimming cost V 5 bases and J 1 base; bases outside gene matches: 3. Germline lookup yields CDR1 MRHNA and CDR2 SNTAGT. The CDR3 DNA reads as TGTGCCAGCAGTAGCGACAGGGGGAACACTGAAGCTTTCTTT. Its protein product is CASSSDRGNTEAFF.

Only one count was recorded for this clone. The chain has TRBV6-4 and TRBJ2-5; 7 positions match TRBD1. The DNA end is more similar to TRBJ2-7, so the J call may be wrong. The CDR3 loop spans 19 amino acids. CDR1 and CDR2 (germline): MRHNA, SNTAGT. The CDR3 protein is CASSDERGQPDMSSYEQYF. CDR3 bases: TGTGCCAGCAGTGACGAAAGGGGACAGCCCGATATGAGCTCCTACGAGCAGTACTTC.

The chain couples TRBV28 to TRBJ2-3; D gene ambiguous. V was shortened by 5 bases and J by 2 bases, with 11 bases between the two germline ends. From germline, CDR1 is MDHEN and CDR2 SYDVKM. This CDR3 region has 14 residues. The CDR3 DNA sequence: TGTGCCAGCAGTAAAAATAGGGCCACAGATACGCAGTATTTT. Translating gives CASSKNRATDTQYF.

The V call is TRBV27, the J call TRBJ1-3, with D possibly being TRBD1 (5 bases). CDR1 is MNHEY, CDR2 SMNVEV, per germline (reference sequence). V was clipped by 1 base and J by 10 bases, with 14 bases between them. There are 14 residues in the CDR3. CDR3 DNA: TGTGCCAGCAGTTTATTTGCCGGGGCATGGACCATATATTTT. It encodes CASSLFAGAWTIYF.

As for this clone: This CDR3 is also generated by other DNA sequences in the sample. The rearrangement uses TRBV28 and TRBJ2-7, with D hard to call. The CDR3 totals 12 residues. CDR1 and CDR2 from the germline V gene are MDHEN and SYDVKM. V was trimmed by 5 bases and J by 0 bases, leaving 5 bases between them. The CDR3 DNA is TGTGCCAGCAGTCTTAGCTCCTACGAGCAGTACTTC. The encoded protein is CASSLSSYEQYF. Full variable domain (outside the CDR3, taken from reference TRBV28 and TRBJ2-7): DVKVTQSSRYLVKRTGEKVFLECVQDMDHENMFWYRQDPGLGLRLIYFSYDVKMKEKGDIPEGYSVSREKKERFSLILESASTNQTSMYLCASSLSSYEQYFGPGTRLTVT.

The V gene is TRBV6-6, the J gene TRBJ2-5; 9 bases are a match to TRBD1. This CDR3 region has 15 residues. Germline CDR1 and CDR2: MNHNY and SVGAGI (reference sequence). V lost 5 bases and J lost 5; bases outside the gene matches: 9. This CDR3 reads CASSQTGGEGETQYF. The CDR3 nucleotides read TGTGCCAGCAGTCAAACAGGGGGCGAGGGGGAGACCCAGTACTTC.

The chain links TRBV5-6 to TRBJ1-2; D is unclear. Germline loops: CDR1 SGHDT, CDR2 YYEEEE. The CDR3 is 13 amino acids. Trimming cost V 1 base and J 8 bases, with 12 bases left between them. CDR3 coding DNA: TGTGCCAGCAGCTTGATGTTAGGAGGAGGCTACACCTTC. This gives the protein CASSLMLGGGYTF. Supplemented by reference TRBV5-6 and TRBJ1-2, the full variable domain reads DAGVTQSPTHLIKTRGQQVTLRCSPKSGHDTVSWYQQALGQGPQFIFQYYEEEERQRGNFPDRFSGHQFPNYSSELNVNALLLGDSALYLCASSLMLGGGYTFGSGTRLTVV.

The CDR3 nucleotides read TGTGCCAGCAGCGGATCCCGGGTACAATACAATGAGCAGTTCTTC. Its translation is CASSGSRVQYNEQFF. This sequence joins TRBV7-8 and TRBJ2-1; D call uncertain. Germline loops: CDR1 SGHVS, CDR2 FQNEAQ. Trimming left V 5 bases short and J 4 bases short, with 15 bases between. CDR3 length: 15 amino acids.

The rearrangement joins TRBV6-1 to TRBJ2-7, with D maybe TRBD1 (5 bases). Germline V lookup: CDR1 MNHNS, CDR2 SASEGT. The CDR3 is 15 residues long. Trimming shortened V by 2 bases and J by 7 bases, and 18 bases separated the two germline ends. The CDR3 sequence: CASSEHRTYPREQYF. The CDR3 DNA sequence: TGTGCCAGCAGTGAACATCGGACATATCCGCGGGAGCAGTACTTC.

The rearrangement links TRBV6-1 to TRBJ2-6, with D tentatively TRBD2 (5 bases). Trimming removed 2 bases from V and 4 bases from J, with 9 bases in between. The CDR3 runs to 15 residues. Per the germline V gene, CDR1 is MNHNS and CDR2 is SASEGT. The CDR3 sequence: CASSETEAGANVLTF. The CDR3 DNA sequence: TGTGCCAGCAGTGAAACGGAGGCCGGGGCCAACGTCCTGACTTTC.

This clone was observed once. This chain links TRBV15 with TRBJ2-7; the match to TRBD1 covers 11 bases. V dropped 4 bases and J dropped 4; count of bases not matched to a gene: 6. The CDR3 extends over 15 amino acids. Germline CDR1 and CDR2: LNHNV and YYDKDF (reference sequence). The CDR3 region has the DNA TGTGCCACCAGCATCTCCGGGACAGGGGGGTACGAGCAGTACTTC. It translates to CATSISGTGGYEQYF.

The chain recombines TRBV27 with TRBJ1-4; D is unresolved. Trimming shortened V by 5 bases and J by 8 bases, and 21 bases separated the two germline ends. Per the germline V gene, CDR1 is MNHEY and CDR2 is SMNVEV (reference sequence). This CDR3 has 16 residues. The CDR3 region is CASSLQGWRAGEKLFF. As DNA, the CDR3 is TGTGCCAGCAGTCTACAAGGGTGGAGGGCAGGAGAAAAACTGTTTTTT.

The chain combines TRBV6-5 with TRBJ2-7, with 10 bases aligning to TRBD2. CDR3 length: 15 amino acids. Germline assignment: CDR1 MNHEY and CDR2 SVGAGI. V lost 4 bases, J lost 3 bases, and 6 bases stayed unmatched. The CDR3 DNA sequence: TGTGCCAGCAGTTTCGGGCTAGCGGGGGACTACGAGCAGTACTTC. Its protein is CASSFGLAGDYEQYF.

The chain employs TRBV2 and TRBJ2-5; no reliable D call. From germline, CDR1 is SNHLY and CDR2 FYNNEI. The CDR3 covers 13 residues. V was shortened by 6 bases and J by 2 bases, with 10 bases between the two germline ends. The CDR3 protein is CASRESAQETQYF. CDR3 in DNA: TGTGCCAGCAGGGAATCAGCACAAGAGACCCAGTACTTC.

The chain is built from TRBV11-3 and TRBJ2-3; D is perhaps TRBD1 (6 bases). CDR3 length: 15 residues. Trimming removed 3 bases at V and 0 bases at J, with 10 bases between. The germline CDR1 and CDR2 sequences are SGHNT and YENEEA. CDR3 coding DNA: TGTGCCAGCAGCTTTCAGGGGTCTAGCACAGATACGCAGTATTTT. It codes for CASSFQGSSTDTQYF.

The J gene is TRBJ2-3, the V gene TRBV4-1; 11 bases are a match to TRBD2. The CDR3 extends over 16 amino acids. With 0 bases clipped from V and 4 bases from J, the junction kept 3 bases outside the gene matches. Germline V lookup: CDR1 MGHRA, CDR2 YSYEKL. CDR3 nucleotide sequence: TGCGCCAGCAGCCAAGATCCGGGACTAGCGGCAGATACGCAGTATTTT. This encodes CASSQDPGLAADTQYF.

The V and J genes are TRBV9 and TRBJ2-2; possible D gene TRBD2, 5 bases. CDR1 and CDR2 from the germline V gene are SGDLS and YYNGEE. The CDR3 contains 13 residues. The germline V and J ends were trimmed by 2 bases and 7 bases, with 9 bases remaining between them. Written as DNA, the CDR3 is TGTGCCAGCAGCGTTAATCGGGGCGGGGAGCTGTTTTTT. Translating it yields CASSVNRGGELFF.